This T cell receptor (beta chain) is from a study of shared clonotypes between healthy human individuals. The CDR3 length is 13 residues. V dropped 1 base and J dropped 11 bases, with 15 bases sitting between them. Germline V gene lookup returns CDR1 SGHTA and CDR2 FQGNSA. Libraries were prepared by immunoSEQ multiplex PCR; TCRdb keeps only in-frame clonotypes and omits some of them. The top ten clones hold roughly 0.14% of a sample with 2,500,000 or so clones, around nine tenths of them seen once. This receptor was identified in a man in his late teens or twenties in good health. The gene calls are TRBV7-2 and TRBJ2-7; D unresolved. Input material: naive CD4+ T cells sorted from blood. Indicated subset: CD45RA+ positively selected. CDR3 sequence: CASSLDSGKGEYF. CDR3 in DNA: TGTGCCAGCAGCTTAGACTCTGGGAAGGGCGAGTACTTC.